These 5 T cell receptor beta chains share one sample of origin, sequenced in a study of cytomegalovirus exposure and HLA in healthy donors. TCRdb keeps only in-frame clones here, not all; method: immunoSEQ multiplex PCR. The table lists 120,000 to 150,000 clones, about 83% of them singletons. Sequenced: PBMCs. Source of these receptors: a woman in her 30s in good health and CMV-seronegative.

This clone was observed a few times. This chain joins TRBV4-2 and TRBJ1-3; D unresolved. Per the germline V gene, CDR1 is LGHNA and CDR2 is YNFKEQ. This CDR3 is built from 16 residues. V shed 0 bases and J shed 4 bases, with 13 bases lying between them. In nucleotides, the CDR3 is TGTGCCAGCAGCCAAGAGGCGGCCTTGTTGGGAAACACCATATATTTT. Its protein is CASSQEAALLGNTIYF.

The chain carries TRBV7-6 and TRBJ1-6; 7 bases agree with TRBD1. V lost 5 bases, J lost 4 bases, and 5 bases stayed unmatched. Per the germline V gene, CDR1 is SGHVS and CDR2 is FNYEAQ. The CDR3 is 15 amino acids. The CDR3 DNA reads as TGTGCCAGCAGCCCCGGGACAGAATATAATTCACCCCTCCACTTT. It translates to CASSPGTEYNSPLHF.

This clone was seen just once. The chain is built from TRBV19 and TRBJ2-6; 8 bases agree with TRBD1. The CDR3 consists of 16 residues. Germline CDR1 and CDR2: LNHDA and SQIVND (reference sequence). V gave up 1 base and J gave up 4 bases; unmatched junction bases: 3. In DNA form, the CDR3 reads TGTGCCAGTAGTATAGGGACAGGGTCCGGGGCCAACGTCCTGACTTTC. It is translated as CASSIGTGSGANVLTF.

The chain couples TRBV18 to TRBJ2-3; perhaps TRBD1 as D (6 bases). V shed 8 bases and J shed 7 bases, with 19 bases lying between them. CDR1 and CDR2 from the germline V gene are KGHSH and LQKENI. The CDR3 sequence is 14 residues long. CDR3 residues: CASTIPTGSNTQYF. CDR3 sequence (DNA): TGTGCCAGCACTATACCTACAGGGAGCAATACGCAGTATTTT. Complete variable domain (other parts from reference TRBV18 and TRBJ2-3): NAGVMQNPRHLVRRRGQEARLRCSPMKGHSHVYWYRQLPEEGLKFMVYLQKENIIDESGMPKERFSAEFPKEGPSILRIQQVVRGDSAAYFCASTIPTGSNTQYFGPGTRLTVL.

The J gene is TRBJ1-6, the V gene TRBV2, with D perhaps TRBD1 (6 bases). CDR3 size: 18 residues. The germline V gene encodes CDR1 SNHLY and CDR2 FYNNEI. Trimming took 2 bases from V and 0 from J, leaving 14 bases between them. The CDR3 loop reads CASSESGGLSSYNSPLHF. For the CDR3, the DNA is TGTGCCAGCAGTGAATCGGGGGGGCTTAGCTCCTATAATTCACCCCTCCACTTT.